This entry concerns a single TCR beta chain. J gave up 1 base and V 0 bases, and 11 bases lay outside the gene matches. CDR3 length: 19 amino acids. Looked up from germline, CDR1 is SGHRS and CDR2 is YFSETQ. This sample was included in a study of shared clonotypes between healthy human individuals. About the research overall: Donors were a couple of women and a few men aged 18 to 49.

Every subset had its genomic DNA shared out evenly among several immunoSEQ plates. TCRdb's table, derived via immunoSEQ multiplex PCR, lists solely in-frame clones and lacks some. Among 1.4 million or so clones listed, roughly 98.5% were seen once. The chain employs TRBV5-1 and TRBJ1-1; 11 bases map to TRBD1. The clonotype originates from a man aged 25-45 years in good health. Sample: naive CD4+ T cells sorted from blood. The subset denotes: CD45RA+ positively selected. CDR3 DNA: TGCGCCAGCAGCTTGGGGACAGGGGGCATTTCCTTGAGGAACACTGAAGCTTTCTTT. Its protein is CASSLGTGGISLRNTEAFF.